This TCR beta chain was retrieved from a study of CD8+CD57+ T cells in acquired aplastic anemia. CDR3 length: 14 amino acids. The germline CDR1 and CDR2 sequences are SGHKS and YYEKEE (reference sequence). V was trimmed by 6 bases and J by 5 bases, leaving 17 bases between them. The template used for profiling TCR beta VDJ and CDR3 was genomic DNA. TCRdb independently ran MiXCR on the reads; one entry per CDR3 protein. Of 400,000 to 450,000 distinct CDR3 sequences listed, roughly 64% are singletons. This clonotype has a count of ten or more. Specimen: sorted CD4+, CD8+, or CD8+CD57+ T cells (not recorded which) from PBMCs. V gene TRBV5-5 combines with J gene TRBJ1-1, with a weak D call TRBD1 (5 bases). This TCR came from a human donor in good health, serving as a control. The CDR3 is CASTGPMRSTEAFF. The CDR3 DNA reads as TGTGCCAGCACGGGGCCCATGAGGAGTACTGAAGCTTTCTTT.